This note documents a single TCR beta chain sequence. The source of the sample is a study of blood T cell repertoires in COVID-19. TCRdb's table, derived via immunoSEQ multiplex PCR, lists solely in-frame clones and lacks some. The sample has 90,000 to 120,000 clones; 92% are singletons. From germline, CDR1 is SGHAT and CDR2 FQNNGV. The CDR3 length is 14 residues. The trim removed 1 base at V and 2 bases at J, leaving 1 base unmatched. This sequence was found in a man in his 70s with acute or convalescent COVID-19. This sequence joins TRBV11-2 and TRBJ2-7, with 8 positions matching TRBD2. Material for sequencing was peripheral blood. The CDR3 sequence: CASSLAGGPYEQYF. CDR3 in DNA: TGTGCCAGCAGCTTAGCGGGAGGGCCCTACGAGCAGTACTTC.